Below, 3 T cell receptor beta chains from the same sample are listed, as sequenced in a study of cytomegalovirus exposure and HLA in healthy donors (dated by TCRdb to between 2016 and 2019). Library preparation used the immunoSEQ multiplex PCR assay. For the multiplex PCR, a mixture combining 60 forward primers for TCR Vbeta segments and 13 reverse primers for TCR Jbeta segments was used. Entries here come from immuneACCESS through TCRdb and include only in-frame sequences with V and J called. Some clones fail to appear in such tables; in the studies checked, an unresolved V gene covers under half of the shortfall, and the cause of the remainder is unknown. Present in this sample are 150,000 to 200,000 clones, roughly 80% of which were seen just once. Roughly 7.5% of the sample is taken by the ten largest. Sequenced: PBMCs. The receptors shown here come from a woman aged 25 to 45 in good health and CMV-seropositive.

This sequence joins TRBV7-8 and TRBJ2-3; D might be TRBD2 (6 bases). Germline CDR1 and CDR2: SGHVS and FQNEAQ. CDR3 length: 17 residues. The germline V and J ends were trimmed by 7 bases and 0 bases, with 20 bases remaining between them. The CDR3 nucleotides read TGTGCCAGCAAGGCCGGGACTCTTTTATTCAGCACAGATACGCAGTATTTT. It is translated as CASKAGTLLFSTDTQYF.

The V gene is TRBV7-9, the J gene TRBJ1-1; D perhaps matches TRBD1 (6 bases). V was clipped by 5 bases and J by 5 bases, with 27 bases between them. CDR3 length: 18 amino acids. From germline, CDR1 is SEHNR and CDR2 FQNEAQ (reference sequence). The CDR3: CASSVVGKRTARGTEAFF. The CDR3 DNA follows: TGTGCCAGCAGCGTAGTGGGTAAGCGGACAGCGAGGGGGACTGAAGCTTTCTTT.

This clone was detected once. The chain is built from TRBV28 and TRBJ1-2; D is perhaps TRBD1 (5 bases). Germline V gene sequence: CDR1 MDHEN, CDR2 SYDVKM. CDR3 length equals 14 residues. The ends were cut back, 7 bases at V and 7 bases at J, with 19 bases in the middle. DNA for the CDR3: TGTGCCAGCAAGGTCGGTCCAAGGGGAGGTGGCTACACCTTC. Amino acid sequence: CASKVGPRGGGYTF.